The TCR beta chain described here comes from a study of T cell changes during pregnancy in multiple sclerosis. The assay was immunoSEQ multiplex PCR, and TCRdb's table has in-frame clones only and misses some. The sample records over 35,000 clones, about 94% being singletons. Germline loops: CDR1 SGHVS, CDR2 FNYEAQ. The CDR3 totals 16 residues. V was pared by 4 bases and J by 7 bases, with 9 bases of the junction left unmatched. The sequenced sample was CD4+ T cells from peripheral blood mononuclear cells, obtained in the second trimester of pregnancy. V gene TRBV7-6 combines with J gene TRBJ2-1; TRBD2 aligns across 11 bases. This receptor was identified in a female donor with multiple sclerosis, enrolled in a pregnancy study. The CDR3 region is CASSSLLAGGRNEQFF. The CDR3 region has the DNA TGTGCCAGCAGCTCTCTTCTAGCGGGAGGCCGGAATGAGCAGTTCTTC. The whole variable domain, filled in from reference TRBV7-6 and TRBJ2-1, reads GAGVSQSPRYKVTKRGQDVALRCDPISGHVSLYWYRQALGQGPEFLTYFNYEAQQDKSGLPNDRFSAERPEGSISTLTIQRTEQRDSAMYRCASSSLLAGGRNEQFFGPGTRLTVL.